This TCR beta chain is from a study of pediatric ulcerative colitis. Losses at the gene ends were 5 bases for V and 8 bases for J; bases not matched to a gene: 16. The CDR3 covers 16 residues. In germline, CDR1 is SGHTA, CDR2 FQGNSA. Profiled with immunoSEQ multiplex PCR; TCRdb holds only in-frame clones, not every one. The sample carries 54,000 or so clones, around 86% recorded once. The receptor's source is a boy aged 5-17 years who was a control in a study of pediatric ulcerative colitis. The V gene is TRBV7-2, the J gene TRBJ1-2; 8 bases are a match to TRBD1. Sequencing was performed on blood. This CDR3 is CASSPKTTGVFLGYTF. The CDR3 coding sequence is TGTGCCAGCAGCCCGAAGACGACAGGGGTGTTCCTGGGCTACACCTTC.